Listed below are T cell receptor beta chains from one sample, sequenced in a study of T cell changes during pregnancy in multiple sclerosis. Measured with immunoSEQ multiplex PCR; TCRdb has only the in-frame clones, and not every one. The repertoire holds about 20,000 clones, with about 90% as singletons. The material was CD8+ T cells from peripheral blood mononuclear cells, obtained in the second trimester of pregnancy. The receptor source for this set is a female donor in good health, enrolled as a control in a pregnancy study. The CDR3 runs from the conserved cysteine through the conserved F or W. A D gene is named only where the DNA matches it firmly. Some rows have no size entry. The others give once, few or many, or a class for an expanded clone.

d_call j_call clone_size v_call cdr3_aa cdr3_nt
TRBD2 TRBJ2-1 . TRBV27 CASATLAGGPYPTYNEQFF TGTGCCAGCGCAACACTAGCGGGAGGGCCATACCCGACCTACAATGAGCAGTTCTTC
. TRBJ1-2 . TRBV27 CASSFAQGSGYGYTF TGTGCCAGCAGTTTTGCACAGGGAAGTGGCTATGGCTACACCTTC
TRBD2 TRBJ2-1 . TRBV9 CASSVISGDNEQFF TGTGCCAGCAGCGTAATTAGCGGGGACAATGAGCAGTTCTTC
TRBD1 TRBJ2-2 few TRBV4-3 CASSQDPGGTGELFF TGCGCCAGCAGCCAAGATCCAGGGGGAACCGGGGAGCTGTTTTTT
. TRBJ2-7 . TRBV30 CAWSHLGSREQYF TGTGCCTGGAGCCATCTCGGCTCGAGGGAGCAGTACTTC
. TRBJ1-1 . TRBV28 CASSFVVNTEAFF TGTGCCAGCAGTTTCGTCGTGAACACTGAAGCTTTCTTT
. TRBJ2-1 . TRBV27 CASRINNEQFF TGTGCCAGCAGAATCAACAATGAGCAGTTCTTC
. TRBJ1-6 few TRBV27 CASTRGGSSYNSPLHF TGTGCCAGCACCCGAGGCGGTAGCTCCTATAATTCACCCCTCCACTTT
TRBD1 TRBJ1-1 . TRBV7-6 CASSLLKTGGNTEAFF TGTGCCAGCAGCTTACTCAAGACAGGGGGGAACACTGAAGCTTTCTTT
. TRBJ2-1 . TRBV7-8 CASSSEGEGYNEQFF TGTGCCAGCAGCTCAGAGGGGGAGGGGTACAATGAGCAGTTCTTC
TRBD1 TRBJ1-4 . TRBV7-9 CASSSAKTLGGQGYEKLFF TGTGCCAGCAGCTCTGCTAAAACCCTCGGGGGACAGGGGTATGAAAAACTGTTTTTT
. TRBJ1-2 . TRBV6-5 CASSPGFGAYGYTF TGTGCCAGCAGCCCCGGGTTTGGGGCTTATGGCTACACCTTC
. TRBJ2-3 . TRBV27 CASSPMTERTQYF TGTGCCAGCAGCCCAATGACCGAGAGGACGCAGTATTTT
TRBD2 TRBJ2-2 . TRBV2 CASSDPWREDAGELFF TGTGCCAGCAGTGATCCCTGGCGGGAGGATGCCGGGGAGCTGTTTTTT
. TRBJ2-1 . TRBV6-4 CASSDGSQNEQFF TGTGCCAGCAGTGATGGCAGTCAGAATGAGCAGTTCTTC
TRBD1 TRBJ1-3 . TRBV9 CASTPGTDGTIYF TGTGCCAGCACCCCGGGGACAGATGGCACCATATATTTT
TRBD2 TRBJ2-2 . TRBV6-5 CASSYEGLAGVGELFF TGTGCCAGCAGTTACGAAGGGCTAGCGGGAGTTGGGGAGCTGTTTTTT
. TRBJ1-1 . TRBV28 CASSTGNTEAFF TGTGCCAGCTCAACAGGAAACACTGAAGCTTTCTTT
TRBD1 TRBJ2-7 once TRBV5-6 CASGPTGTGSYEQYF TGTGCCAGCGGTCCAACCGGGACAGGCTCCTACGAGCAGTACTTC
TRBD2 TRBJ2-2 few TRBV27 CASRFQGLGELFF TGTGCCAGCAGGTTTCAGGGACTAGGGGAGCTGTTTTTT
TRBD2 TRBJ2-7 . TRBV14 CASSQEKGGYGSTEQYF TGTGCCAGCAGCCAAGAAAAGGGAGGGTATGGTTCGACCGAGCAGTACTTC
. TRBJ2-2 . TRBV5-4 CASSLRGVDTGELFF TGTGCCAGCAGCTTGCGGGGTGTGGACACCGGGGAGCTGTTTTTT
TRBD2 TRBJ2-1 . TRBV6-4 CASSASSGSSDEQFF TGTGCCAGCAGTGCTTCTAGCGGGAGCTCCGATGAGCAGTTCTTC
. TRBJ2-1 . TRBV4-2 CASSQDEGVGYNEQFF TGTGCCAGCAGCCAAGATGAAGGGGTAGGATACAATGAGCAGTTCTTC
TRBD2 TRBJ2-6 . TRBV7-6 CASSRPLAGVSGANVLTF TGTGCCAGCAGCCGACCGTTAGCGGGAGTTTCCGGGGCCAACGTCCTGACTTTC
TRBD1 TRBJ2-6 . TRBV7-6 CASSSRQGGANVLTF TGTGCCAGCAGCTCTCGACAGGGGGGGGCCAACGTCCTGACTTTC
. TRBJ2-7 . TRBV27 CASSFLASDADEQYF TGTGCCAGCAGTTTCCTCGCCAGTGATGCCGACGAGCAGTACTTC
TRBD2 TRBJ2-3 . TRBV28 CASSSSAGATDTQYF TGTGCCAGCAGTTCGTCAGCGGGAGCCACAGATACGCAGTATTTT
TRBD2 TRBJ2-3 . TRBV6-1 CASSVGRGADTQYF TGTGCCAGCAGCGTCGGGAGGGGGGCAGATACGCAGTATTTT
. TRBJ2-1 . TRBV19 CASSHSWNEQFF TGTGCCAGTAGCCACTCCTGGAATGAGCAGTTCTTC
. TRBJ1-5 . TRBV7-6 CASSLDPRGQPQHF TGTGCCAGCAGCTTAGACCCCCGGGGACAGCCCCAGCATTTT
. TRBJ1-1 once TRBV10-1 CASSDTDTEAFF TGCGCCAGCAGTGACACAGACACTGAAGCTTTCTTT
. TRBJ2-7 . TRBV13 CASSNSQSGTLSYEQYF TGTGCCAGCAGCAACTCCCAATCGGGGACACTTTCCTACGAGCAGTACTTC
TRBD2 TRBJ2-1 once TRBV5-1 CASSPGLAGSIDEQFF TGCGCCAGCAGCCCCGGACTAGCGGGGTCTATCGATGAGCAGTTCTTC
TRBD1 TRBJ1-5 . TRBV19 CASSALTGEYQPQHF TGTGCCAGTAGTGCCTTGACAGGGGAGTATCAGCCCCAGCATTTT
TRBD1 TRBJ1-2 once TRBV7-9 CASSLGDSVGYTF TGTGCCAGCAGCTTAGGGGACAGTGTTGGCTACACCTTC
TRBD1 TRBJ2-7 . TRBV4-1 CASSAGQGDSYEQYF TGCGCCAGCAGCGCCGGACAGGGGGACTCCTACGAGCAGTACTTC
TRBD2 TRBJ2-1 medium-sized TRBV6-1 CASSELAGGYNEQFF TGTGCCAGCAGTGAACTAGCGGGGGGGTACAATGAGCAGTTCTTC
TRBD1 TRBJ2-2 . TRBV4-3 CASSQGTANTGELFF TGCGCCAGCAGCCAGGGGACAGCAAACACCGGGGAGCTGTTTTTT
TRBD2 TRBJ2-3 . TRBV5-1 CASSLNLAANTDTQYF TGCGCCAGCAGCTTGAATCTAGCGGCTAACACAGATACGCAGTATTTT
TRBD1 TRBJ2-5 . TRBV18 CASSPPGKGAGETQYF TGTGCCAGCTCACCACCGGGAAAGGGGGCAGGAGAGACCCAGTACTTC
TRBD1 TRBJ1-2 . TRBV29-1 CSVADDRGYGYTF TGCAGCGTTGCTGATGACAGGGGCTATGGCTACACCTTC
. TRBJ1-1 . TRBV6-6 CASSYLSGENTEAFF TGTGCCAGCAGTTACTTATCGGGGGAGAACACTGAAGCTTTCTTT
TRBD1 TRBJ1-6 . TRBV15 CATSRSGQGNSPLHF TGTGCCACCAGCAGATCGGGACAGGGGAATTCACCCCTCCACTTT
. TRBJ2-3 . TRBV6-4 CASSGTGGTDTQYF TGTGCCAGCAGTGGGACGGGAGGCACAGATACGCAGTATTTT
TRBD1 TRBJ2-7 once TRBV19 CASSLSGQISSYEQYF TGTGCCAGTAGCCTCTCGGGACAGATTAGCTCCTACGAGCAGTACTTC
. TRBJ1-6 few TRBV7-9 CASHTGTSLHF TGTGCCAGCCATACAGGGACATCCCTCCACTTT
. TRBJ1-1 . TRBV7-9 CASSLLSQGPEAFF TGTGCCAGCAGCTTATTATCGCAGGGCCCTGAAGCTTTCTTT
. TRBJ2-7 . TRBV28 CASSFASSYEQYF TGTGCCAGCAGTTTCGCCAGCTCCTACGAGCAGTACTTC
TRBD1 TRBJ2-7 . TRBV9 CASSAQGEPIYEQYF TGTGCCAGCAGCGCCCAGGGGGAGCCCATCTACGAGCAGTACTTC
TRBD1 TRBJ1-2 . TRBV28 CASRPRQGRANYGYTF TGTGCCAGCAGACCCCGACAGGGGCGAGCTAACTATGGCTACACCTTC
. TRBJ2-2 . TRBV15 CATSRENDRFDTGELFF TGTGCCACCAGCAGAGAGAATGACAGGTTTGACACCGGGGAGCTGTTTTTT
. TRBJ2-7 . TRBV27 CASSLDSTYEQYF TGTGCCAGCAGTTTAGACAGTACCTACGAGCAGTACTTC
TRBD1 TRBJ2-3 . TRBV6-1 CASSASIQGPDTQYF TGTGCCAGCAGTGCCTCGATACAGGGGCCAGATACGCAGTATTTT
TRBD2 TRBJ2-1 . TRBV7-2 CASSPTPGTSVYNEQFF TGTGCCAGCAGCCCAACCCCCGGGACTAGCGTATACAATGAGCAGTTCTTC
TRBD1 TRBJ1-3 . TRBV19 CASSDRVGNTIYF TGTGCCAGTTCGGACAGGGTCGGAAACACCATATATTTT
TRBD1 TRBJ1-2 . TRBV7-9 CASSLLGGDGYTF TGTGCCAGCAGCTTGTTAGGGGGCGATGGCTACACCTTC
TRBD1 TRBJ1-1 . TRBV2 CASRTGAPTEAFF TGTGCCAGTCGGACAGGGGCTCCCACTGAAGCTTTCTTT
TRBD2 TRBJ2-1 . TRBV4-1 CASSHLTSGTKGEQFF TGCGCCAGCAGCCATCTGACTAGCGGGACCAAGGGGGAGCAGTTCTTC
. TRBJ2-3 . TRBV5-1 CASAPVVGQTDTQYF TGCGCCAGCGCCCCCGTGGTGGGGCAAACAGATACGCAGTATTTT